This T cell receptor beta chain appears in the sequencing data of a study of blood T cells in healthy people across ages. For the second PCR, which ran for about 6 to 11 cycles, a sample-barcoded 5' primer and a J-beta primer mix were used. A single record per CDR3 protein comes from TCRdb applying MiXCR to the 5' RACE reads. The sample holds hundreds of thousands of distinct CDR3 sequences, approximately 40% seen once. This clonotype occurred many times. Its antigen remains unknown. V lost 7 bases and J lost 5; bases outside the gene matches: 10. The V gene's germline CDR1 is MNHNY and CDR2 SVGAGI (reference sequence). This CDR3 comprises 14 residues. Study-wide findings and caveats: Fewer expanded clones and more diversity marked long-lived versus aged donors.

V usage is TRBV6-6 and J usage is TRBJ2-7, with 8 bases lining up with TRBD2. This TCR derives from an elderly man in good health. Sequencing used blood. CDR3 loop: CASTLRGTRNEQYF. CDR3 nucleotide sequence: TGTGCCAGCACCCTGAGGGGGACTAGGAACGAGCAGTACTTC.